Below are 6 T cell receptor beta chains sequenced from a single sample in a study of graft-versus-host responses after intestinal transplantation. No antigen has been identified for these receptors. Using immunoSEQ multiplex PCR, the repertoire was profiled, and TCRdb retains in-frame clones only, with some absent. The data show more than 70,000 clones, roughly 90% seen once. The source material was unstimulated CD4+ T cells sorted from spleen or lymph node cells, sampled before intestinal transplant. These receptors originate from a human donor who received an intestinal transplant.

J is TRBJ1-1 and V is TRBV2, with TRBD1 matching 7 bases. The V and J ends lost 4 bases and 5 bases, in that order; junction bases with no gene match: 7. Germline V CDR1 and CDR2: SNHLY, FYNNEI. CDR3 length equals 14 residues. Here the CDR3 reads CASSVDRVRTEAFF. In DNA, the CDR3 is TGTGCCAGCAGTGTCGACAGGGTCCGGACTGAAGCTTTCTTT.

The chain is built from TRBV18 and TRBJ1-2; TRBD1 matches 11 bases. CDR3 length: 15 amino acids. Looked up from germline, CDR1 is KGHSH and CDR2 is LQKENI. V gave up 2 bases and J gave up 9 bases; unmatched junction bases: 8. CDR3: CASSPNRDRGIRYTF. The CDR3, as DNA: TGTGCCAGCTCACCAAACCGGGACAGGGGGATTCGCTACACCTTC. Based on the CDR3 plus reference TRBV18 and TRBJ1-2, the full variable domain is NAGVMQNPRHLVRRRGQEARLRCSPMKGHSHVYWYRQLPEEGLKFMVYLQKENIIDESGMPKERFSAEFPKEGPSILRIQQVVRGDSAAYFCASSPNRDRGIRYTFGSGTRLTVV.

This chain connects TRBV2 to TRBJ1-4, with TRBD1 identical over 7 bases. V shed 2 bases and J 7 bases; nucleotides not matched to a gene: 7. CDR3 length: 15 residues. Germline-derived CDR1 and CDR2 are SNHLY and FYNNEI. The CDR3 region is CASSEKGAVTEKLFF. CDR3 in DNA: TGTGCCAGCAGTGAAAAGGGGGCAGTCACTGAAAAACTGTTTTTT.

This clone was detected only once. Distinct nucleotide sequences in the sample also encode this CDR3. J is TRBJ1-5 and V is TRBV5-6, with D maybe TRBD1 (5 bases). Germline V gene data show CDR1 as SGHDT and CDR2 as YYEEEE. V was cut by 1 base and J by 5 bases, with 7 bases left in between. The CDR3 length is 13 residues. The CDR3 DNA reads as TGTGCCAGCAGCTTGAGGGGATATCAGCCCCAGCATTTT. Its protein product is CASSLRGYQPQHF.

V and J are TRBV25-1 and TRBJ2-1; TRBD2 is a possible D gene (6 bases). Germline V gene data show CDR1 as MGHDK and CDR2 as SYGVNS. V was pared by 7 bases and J by 9 bases, with 10 bases between. The CDR3 consists of 11 residues. In DNA, the CDR3 is TGTGCCAGCACCGACGGGGGTGAGCAGTTCTTC. Translation: CASTDGGEQFF.

The chain links TRBV5-6 to TRBJ1-3; no clear D. CDR1 SGHDT and CDR2 YYEEEE come from the germline V gene. This CDR3 comprises 14 residues. V lost 2 bases and J 0 bases, leaving 6 bases between the germline ends. CDR3 sequence: CASSLFRSGNTIYF. The DNA for the CDR3 is TGTGCCAGCAGCTTATTCCGCTCTGGAAACACCATATATTTT.